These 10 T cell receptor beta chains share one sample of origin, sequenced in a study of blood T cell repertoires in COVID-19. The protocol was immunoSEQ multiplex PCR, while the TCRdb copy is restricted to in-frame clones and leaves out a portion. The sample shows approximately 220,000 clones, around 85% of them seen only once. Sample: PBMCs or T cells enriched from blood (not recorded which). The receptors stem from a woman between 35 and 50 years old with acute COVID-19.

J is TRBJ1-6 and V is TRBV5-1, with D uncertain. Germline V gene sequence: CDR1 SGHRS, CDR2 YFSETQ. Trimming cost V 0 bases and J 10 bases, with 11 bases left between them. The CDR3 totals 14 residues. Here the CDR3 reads CASSLGEAGSPLHF. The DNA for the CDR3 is TGCGCCAGCAGCTTGGGGGAAGCGGGATCACCCCTCCACTTT.

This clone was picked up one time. The CDR3: CASSLWGRREAFF. CDR3 nucleotides: TGTGCCAGCAGTTTATGGGGGCGGAGGGAAGCTTTCTTT. The chain is built from TRBV27 and TRBJ1-1; D is possibly TRBD1 (6 bases). Trimming removed 1 base at V and 8 bases at J, with 11 bases between. This CDR3 spans 13 amino acids. Germline CDR1 and CDR2: MNHEY and SMNVEV (reference sequence).

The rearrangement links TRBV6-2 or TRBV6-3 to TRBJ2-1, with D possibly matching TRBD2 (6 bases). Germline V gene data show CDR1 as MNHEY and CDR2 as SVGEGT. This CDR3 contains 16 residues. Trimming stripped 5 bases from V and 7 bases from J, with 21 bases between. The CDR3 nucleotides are TGTGCCAGCAGTCCGATCGGCGGGATAGGCGGAAATGAGCAGTTCTTC. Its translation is CASSPIGGIGGNEQFF.

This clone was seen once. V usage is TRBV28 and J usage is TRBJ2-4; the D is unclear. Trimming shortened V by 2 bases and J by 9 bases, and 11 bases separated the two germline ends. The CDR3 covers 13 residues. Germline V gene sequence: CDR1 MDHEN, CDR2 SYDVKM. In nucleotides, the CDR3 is TGTGCCAGCAGTTTAAGGCCGGGTGGCATTCAGTACTTC. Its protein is CASSLRPGGIQYF.

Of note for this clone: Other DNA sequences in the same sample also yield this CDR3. The CDR3 sequence is CASSLRQGNTEAFF. In nucleotides, the CDR3 is TGTGCCAGCAGCCTCCGACAGGGTAACACTGAAGCTTTCTTT. The chain combines TRBV28 with TRBJ1-1; 7 positions match TRBD1. Germline CDR1 is MDHEN and CDR2 is SYDVKM. This CDR3 has 14 amino acids. With 6 bases clipped from V and 2 bases from J, the junction kept 6 bases outside the gene matches. The variable domain in full, completed from reference TRBV28 and TRBJ1-1, reads DVKVTQSSRYLVKRTGEKVFLECVQDMDHENMFWYRQDPGLGLRLIYFSYDVKMKEKGDIPEGYSVSREKKERFSLILESASTNQTSMYLCASSLRQGNTEAFFGQGTRLTVV.

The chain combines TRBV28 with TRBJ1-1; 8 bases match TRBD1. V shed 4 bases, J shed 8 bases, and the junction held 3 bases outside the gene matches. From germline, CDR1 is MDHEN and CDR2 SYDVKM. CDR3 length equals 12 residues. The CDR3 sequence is CASSSDRGEAFF. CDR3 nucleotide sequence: TGTGCCAGCAGTTCTGACAGGGGAGAAGCTTTCTTT.

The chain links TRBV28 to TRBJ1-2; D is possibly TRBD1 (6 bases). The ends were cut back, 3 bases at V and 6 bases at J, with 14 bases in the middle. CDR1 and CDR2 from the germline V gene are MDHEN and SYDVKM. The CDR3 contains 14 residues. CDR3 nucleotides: TGTGCCAGCAGTTTCAGGGCGGGGGGCCATGGCTACACCTTC. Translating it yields CASSFRAGGHGYTF.

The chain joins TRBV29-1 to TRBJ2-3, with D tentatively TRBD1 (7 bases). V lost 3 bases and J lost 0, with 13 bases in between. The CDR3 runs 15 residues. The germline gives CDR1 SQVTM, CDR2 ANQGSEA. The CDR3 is CSVETGRDSTDTQYF. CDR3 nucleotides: TGCAGCGTTGAGACAGGGCGGGATAGCACAGATACGCAGTATTTT.

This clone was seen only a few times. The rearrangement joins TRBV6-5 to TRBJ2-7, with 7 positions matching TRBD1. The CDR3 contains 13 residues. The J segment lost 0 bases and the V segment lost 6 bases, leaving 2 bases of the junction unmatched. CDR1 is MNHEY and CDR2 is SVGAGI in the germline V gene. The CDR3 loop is CASSGTDSYEQYF. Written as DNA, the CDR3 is TGTGCCAGCAGCGGGACAGACTCCTACGAGCAGTACTTC.

CDR3 in DNA: TGTGCCAGCAGTTTTGAGGCCCAAGCTTTCTTT. Translated, it gives CASSFEAQAFF. The chain has TRBV5-4 and TRBJ1-1; D call uncertain. The CDR3 length is 11 residues. CDR1 SGHNT and CDR2 YYREEE come from the germline V gene (reference sequence). The ends were cut back, 5 bases at V and 9 bases at J, with 11 bases in the middle.